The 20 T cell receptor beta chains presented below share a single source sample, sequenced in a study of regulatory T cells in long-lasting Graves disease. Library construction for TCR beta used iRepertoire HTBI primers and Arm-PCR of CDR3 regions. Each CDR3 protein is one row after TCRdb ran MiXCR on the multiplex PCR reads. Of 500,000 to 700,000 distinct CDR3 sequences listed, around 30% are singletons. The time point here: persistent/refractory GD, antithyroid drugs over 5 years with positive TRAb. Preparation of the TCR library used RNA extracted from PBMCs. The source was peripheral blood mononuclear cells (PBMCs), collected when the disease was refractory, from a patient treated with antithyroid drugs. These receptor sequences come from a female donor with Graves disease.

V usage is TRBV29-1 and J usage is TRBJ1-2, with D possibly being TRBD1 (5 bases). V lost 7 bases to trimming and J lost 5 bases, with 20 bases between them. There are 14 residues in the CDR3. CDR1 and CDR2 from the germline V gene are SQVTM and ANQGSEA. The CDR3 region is CSAATPGTDYGYTF. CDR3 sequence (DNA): TGCAGCGCCGCAACTCCCGGGACGGATTATGGCTACACCTTC. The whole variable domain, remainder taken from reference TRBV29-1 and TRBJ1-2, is SAVISQKPSRDICQRGTSLTIQCQVDSQVTMMFWYRQQPGQSLTLIATANQGSEATYESGFVIDKFPISRPNLTFSTLTVSNMSPEDSSIYLCSAATPGTDYGYTFGSGTRLTVV.

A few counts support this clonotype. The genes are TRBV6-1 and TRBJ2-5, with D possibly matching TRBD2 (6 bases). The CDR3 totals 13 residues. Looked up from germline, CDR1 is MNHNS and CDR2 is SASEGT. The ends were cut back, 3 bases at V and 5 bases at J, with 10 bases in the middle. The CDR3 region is CASSEAGWETQYF. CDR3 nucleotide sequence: TGTGCCAGCAGTGAGGCGGGATGGGAGACCCAGTACTTC.

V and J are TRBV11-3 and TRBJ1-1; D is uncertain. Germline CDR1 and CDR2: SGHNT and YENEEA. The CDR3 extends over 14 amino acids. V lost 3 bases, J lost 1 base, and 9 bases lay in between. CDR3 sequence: CASSLDYGNTEAFF. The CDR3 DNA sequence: TGTGCCAGCAGCTTGGATTACGGGAACACTGAAGCTTTCTTT.

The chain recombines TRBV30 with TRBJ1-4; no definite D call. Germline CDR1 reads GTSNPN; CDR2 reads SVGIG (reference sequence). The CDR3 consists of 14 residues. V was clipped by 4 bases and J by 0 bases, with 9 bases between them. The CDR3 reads CAWIGEATNEKLFF. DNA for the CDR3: TGTGCCTGGATAGGAGAAGCAACTAATGAAAAACTGTTTTTT.

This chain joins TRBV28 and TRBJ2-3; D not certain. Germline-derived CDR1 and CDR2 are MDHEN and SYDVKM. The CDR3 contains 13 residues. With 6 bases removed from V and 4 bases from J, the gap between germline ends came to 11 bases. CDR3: CASSPRLSDTQYF. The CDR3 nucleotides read TGTGCCAGCAGCCCCCGACTCTCAGATACGCAGTATTTT.

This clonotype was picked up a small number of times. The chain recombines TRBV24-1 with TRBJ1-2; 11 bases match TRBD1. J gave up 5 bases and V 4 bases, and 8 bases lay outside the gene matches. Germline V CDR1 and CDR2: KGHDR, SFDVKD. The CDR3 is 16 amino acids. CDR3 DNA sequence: TGTGCCACCAGTGACCATCGAGGACAGGGGGCGTATGGCTACACCTTC. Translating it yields CATSDHRGQGAYGYTF.

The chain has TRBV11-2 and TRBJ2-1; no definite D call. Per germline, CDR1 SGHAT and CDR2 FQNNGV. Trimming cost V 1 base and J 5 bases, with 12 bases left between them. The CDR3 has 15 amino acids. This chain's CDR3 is CASSLARADNNEQFF. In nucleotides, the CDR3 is TGTGCCAGCAGCTTAGCGCGAGCCGATAACAATGAGCAGTTCTTC.

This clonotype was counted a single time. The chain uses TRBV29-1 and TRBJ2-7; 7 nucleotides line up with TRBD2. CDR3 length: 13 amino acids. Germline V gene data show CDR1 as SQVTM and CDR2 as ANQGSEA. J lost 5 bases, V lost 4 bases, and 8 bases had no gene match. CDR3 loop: CSVGLRTSDEQYF. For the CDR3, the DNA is TGCAGCGTTGGTCTTCGGACTAGTGACGAGCAGTACTTC.

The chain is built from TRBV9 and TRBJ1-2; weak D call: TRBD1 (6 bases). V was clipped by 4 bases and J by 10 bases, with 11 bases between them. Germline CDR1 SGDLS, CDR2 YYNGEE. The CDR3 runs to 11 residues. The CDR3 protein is CASSLGQAYTF. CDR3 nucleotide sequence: TGTGCCAGCAGCTTGGGACAAGCCTACACCTTC.

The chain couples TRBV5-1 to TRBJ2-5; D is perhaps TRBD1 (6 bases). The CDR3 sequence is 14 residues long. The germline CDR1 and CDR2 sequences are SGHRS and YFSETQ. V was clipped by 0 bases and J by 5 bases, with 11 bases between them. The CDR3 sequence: CASSLGTATETQYF. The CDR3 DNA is TGCGCCAGCAGCTTGGGGACAGCCACGGAGACCCAGTACTTC.

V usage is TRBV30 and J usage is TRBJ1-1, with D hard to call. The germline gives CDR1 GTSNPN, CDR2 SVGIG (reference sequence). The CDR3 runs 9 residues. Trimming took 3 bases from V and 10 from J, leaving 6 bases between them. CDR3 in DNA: TGTGCCTGGAGGCCGGGAGCTTTCTTT. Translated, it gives CAWRPGAFF.

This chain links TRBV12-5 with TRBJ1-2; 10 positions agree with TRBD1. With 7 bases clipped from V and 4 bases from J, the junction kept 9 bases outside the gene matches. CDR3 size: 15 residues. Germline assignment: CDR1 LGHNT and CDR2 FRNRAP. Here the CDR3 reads CASVKTGGLGYGYTF. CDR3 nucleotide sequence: TGTGCTAGTGTGAAGACAGGGGGCCTCGGCTATGGCTACACCTTC.

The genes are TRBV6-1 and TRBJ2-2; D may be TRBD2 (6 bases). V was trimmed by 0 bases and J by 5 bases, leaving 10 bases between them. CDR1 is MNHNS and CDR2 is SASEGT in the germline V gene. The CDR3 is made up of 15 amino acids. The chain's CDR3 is CASSEALGGTGELFF. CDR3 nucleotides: TGTGCCAGCAGTGAAGCGCTTGGGGGGACCGGGGAGCTGTTTTTT.

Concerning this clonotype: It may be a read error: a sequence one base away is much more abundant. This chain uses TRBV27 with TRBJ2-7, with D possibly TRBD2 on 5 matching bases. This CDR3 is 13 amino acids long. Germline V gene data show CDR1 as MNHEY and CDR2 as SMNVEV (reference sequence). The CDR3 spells CASSEAPGSERYF. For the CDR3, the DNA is TGTGCCAGCAGTGAAGCGCCGGGAAGCGAGCGGTACTTC.

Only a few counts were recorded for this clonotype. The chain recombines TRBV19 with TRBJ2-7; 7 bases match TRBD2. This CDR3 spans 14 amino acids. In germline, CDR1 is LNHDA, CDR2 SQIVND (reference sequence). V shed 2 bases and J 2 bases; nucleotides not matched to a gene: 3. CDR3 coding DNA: TGTGCCAGTAGTATATCGGGAGGCCCCTACGAGCAGTACTTC. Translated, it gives CASSISGGPYEQYF.

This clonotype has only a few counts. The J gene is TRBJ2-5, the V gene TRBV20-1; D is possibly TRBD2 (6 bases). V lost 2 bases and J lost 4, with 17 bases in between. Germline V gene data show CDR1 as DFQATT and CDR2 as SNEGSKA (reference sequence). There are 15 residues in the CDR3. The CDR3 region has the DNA TGCAGTGCTAGACTCCCCCGGGGAGCGGGAGAGACCCAGTACTTC. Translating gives CSARLPRGAGETQYF.

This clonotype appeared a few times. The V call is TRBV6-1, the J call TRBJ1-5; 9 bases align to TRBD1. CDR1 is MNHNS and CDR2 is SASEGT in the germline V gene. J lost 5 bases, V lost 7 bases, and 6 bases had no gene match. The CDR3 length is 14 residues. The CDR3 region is CASMDRGGHQPQHF. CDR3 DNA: TGTGCCAGCATGGACAGGGGTGGGCATCAGCCCCAGCATTTT.

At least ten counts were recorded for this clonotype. CDR3 in DNA: TGTGCCAGCAGTTACACCAGGGGTCAGCCCCAGCATTTT. Translating gives CASSYTRGQPQHF. V usage is TRBV6-5 and J usage is TRBJ1-5, with a tentative D call TRBD1 (6 bases). Trimming shortened V by 2 bases and J by 6 bases, and 8 bases separated the two germline ends. CDR1 and CDR2 (germline): MNHEY, SVGAGI. This CDR3 is 13 amino acids long.

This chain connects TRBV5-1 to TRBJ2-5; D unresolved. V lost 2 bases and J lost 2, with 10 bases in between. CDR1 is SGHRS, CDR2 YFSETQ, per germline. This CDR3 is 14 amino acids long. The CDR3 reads CASSFRREQETQYF. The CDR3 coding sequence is TGCGCCAGCAGCTTCCGACGCGAGCAAGAGACCCAGTACTTC.

CDR3 nucleotides: TGTGCCAGCAGTTTTCCCCGATTGACAGATCCGAACACCGGGGAGCTGTTTTTT. Translated, it gives CASSFPRLTDPNTGELFF. V gene TRBV28 combines with J gene TRBJ2-2; TRBD1 might be the D (5 bases). Germline V gives CDR1 MDHEN, CDR2 SYDVKM. Between the trimmed V and J ends, which lost 3 bases and 0 bases, there was a span of 17 bases. The CDR3 is 18 amino acids.